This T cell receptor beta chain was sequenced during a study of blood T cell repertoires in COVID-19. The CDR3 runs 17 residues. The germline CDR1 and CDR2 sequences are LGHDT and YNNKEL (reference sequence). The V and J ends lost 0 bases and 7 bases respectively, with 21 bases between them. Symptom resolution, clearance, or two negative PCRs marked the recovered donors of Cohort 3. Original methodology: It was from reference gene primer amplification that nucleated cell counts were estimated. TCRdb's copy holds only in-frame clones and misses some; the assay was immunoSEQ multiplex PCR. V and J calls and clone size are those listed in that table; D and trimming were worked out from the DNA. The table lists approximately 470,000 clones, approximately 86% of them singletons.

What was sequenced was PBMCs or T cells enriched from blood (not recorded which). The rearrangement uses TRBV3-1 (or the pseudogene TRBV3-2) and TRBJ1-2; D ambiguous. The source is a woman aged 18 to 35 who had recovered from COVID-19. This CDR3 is CASSQDMSRVSRGGYTF. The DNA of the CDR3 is TGTGCCAGCAGCCAAGATATGAGCCGTGTAAGTCGGGGTGGCTACACCTTC.